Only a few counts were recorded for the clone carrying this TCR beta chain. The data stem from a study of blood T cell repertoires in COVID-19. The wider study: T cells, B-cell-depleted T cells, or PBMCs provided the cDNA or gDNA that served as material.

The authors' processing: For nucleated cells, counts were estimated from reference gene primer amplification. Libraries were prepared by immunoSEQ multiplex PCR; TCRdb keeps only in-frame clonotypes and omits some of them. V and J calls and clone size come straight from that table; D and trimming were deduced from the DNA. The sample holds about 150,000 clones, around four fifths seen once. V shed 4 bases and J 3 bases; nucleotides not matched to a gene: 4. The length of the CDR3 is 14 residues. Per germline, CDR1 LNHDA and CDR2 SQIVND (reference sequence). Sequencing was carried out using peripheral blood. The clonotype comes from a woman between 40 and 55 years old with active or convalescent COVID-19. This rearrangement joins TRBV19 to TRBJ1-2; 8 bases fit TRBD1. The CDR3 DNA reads TGTGCCAGTAGTAGGATACAGGGGGACTATGGCTACACCTTC. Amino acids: CASSRIQGDYGYTF.